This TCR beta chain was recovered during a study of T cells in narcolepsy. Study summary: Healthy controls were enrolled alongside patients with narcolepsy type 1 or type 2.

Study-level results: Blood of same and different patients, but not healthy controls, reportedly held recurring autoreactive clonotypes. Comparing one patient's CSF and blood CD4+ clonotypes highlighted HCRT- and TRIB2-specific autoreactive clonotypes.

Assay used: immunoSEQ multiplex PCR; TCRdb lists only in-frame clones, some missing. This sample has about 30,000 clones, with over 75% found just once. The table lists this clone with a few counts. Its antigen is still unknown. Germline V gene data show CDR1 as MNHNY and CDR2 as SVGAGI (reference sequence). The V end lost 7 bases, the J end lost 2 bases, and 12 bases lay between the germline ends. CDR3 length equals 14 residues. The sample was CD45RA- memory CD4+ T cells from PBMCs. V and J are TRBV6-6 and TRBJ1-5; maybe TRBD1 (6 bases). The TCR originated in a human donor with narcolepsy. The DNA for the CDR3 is TGTGCCAGCAACGAGAGGGGGGGCAATCAGCCCCAGCATTTT. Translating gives CASNERGGNQPQHF.